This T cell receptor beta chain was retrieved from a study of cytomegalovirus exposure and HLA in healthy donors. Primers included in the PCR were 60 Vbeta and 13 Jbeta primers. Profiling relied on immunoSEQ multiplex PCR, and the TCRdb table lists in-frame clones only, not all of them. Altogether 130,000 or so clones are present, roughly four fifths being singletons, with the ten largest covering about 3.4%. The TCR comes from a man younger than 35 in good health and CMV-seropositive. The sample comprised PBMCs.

CDR3 sequence reads: CASRPRQGLTYNEQFF. CDR3 DNA sequence: TGCGCCAGCAGGCCCAGACAGGGATTGACCTACAATGAGCAGTTCTTC. The chain employs TRBV5-1 and TRBJ2-1, with 7 positions matching TRBD1. CDR1 is SGHRS, CDR2 YFSETQ, per germline. V was clipped by 5 bases and J by 2 bases; unmatched bases: 10. This CDR3 comprises 16 residues. The variable domain in full, completed from reference TRBV5-1 and TRBJ2-1, reads KAGVTQTPRYLIKTRGQQVTLSCSPISGHRSVSWYQQTPGQGLQFLFEYFSETQRNKGNFPGRFSGRQFSNSRSEMNVSTLELGDSALYLCASRPRQGLTYNEQFFGPGTRLTVL.